This TCR beta chain originates from a study of blood T cell repertoires in COVID-19. Turning to the study itself: In each case, the material was cDNA or gDNA derived from T cells, B-cell-depleted T cells, or PBMCs.

Methods used by the authors: Researchers report that nucleated cell counts were estimated from reference gene primer amplification. This table comes from immunoSEQ multiplex PCR, and its TCRdb copy is limited to in-frame clones, with some not included. V and J calls and clone size are those listed in that table; D and trimming were worked out from the DNA. This table has 97,000 or so clones, around nine tenths appearing once. The clonotype was recovered from a man aged 45-60 years with active or convalescent COVID-19. Sequencing was done on a sample of peripheral blood.

The CDR3 is CASTDTGVDIQYF. The CDR3 bases are TGTGCCAGCACCGACACAGGGGTGGACATTCAGTACTTC. This rearrangement joins TRBV6-5 to TRBJ2-4; 7 nucleotides align to TRBD1. Germline values: CDR1 MNHEY, CDR2 SVGAGI. There are 13 residues in the CDR3. V lost 7 bases to trimming and J lost 8 bases; unmatched junction nucleotides: 8.